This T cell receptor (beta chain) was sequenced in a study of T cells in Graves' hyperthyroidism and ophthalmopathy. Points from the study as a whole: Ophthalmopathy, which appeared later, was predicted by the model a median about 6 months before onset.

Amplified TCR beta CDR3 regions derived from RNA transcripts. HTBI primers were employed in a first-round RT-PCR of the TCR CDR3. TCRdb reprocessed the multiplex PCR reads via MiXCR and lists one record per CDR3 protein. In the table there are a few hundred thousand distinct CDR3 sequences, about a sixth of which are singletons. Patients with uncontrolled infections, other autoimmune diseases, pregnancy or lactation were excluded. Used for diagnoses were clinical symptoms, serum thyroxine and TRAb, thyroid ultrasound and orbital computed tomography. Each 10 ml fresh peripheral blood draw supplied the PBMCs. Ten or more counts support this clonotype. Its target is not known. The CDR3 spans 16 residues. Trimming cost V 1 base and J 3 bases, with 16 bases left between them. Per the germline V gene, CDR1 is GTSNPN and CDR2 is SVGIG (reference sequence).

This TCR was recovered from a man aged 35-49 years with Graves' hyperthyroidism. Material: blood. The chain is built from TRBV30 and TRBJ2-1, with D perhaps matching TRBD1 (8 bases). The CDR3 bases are TGTGCCTGGAGTGGGGGGGGGACAGGAAACTACAATGAGCAGTTCTTC. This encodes CAWSGGGTGNYNEQFF.